The TCR beta chain under discussion was sequenced for a study of T cell changes during pregnancy in multiple sclerosis. The CDR3 is 15 amino acids. The V and J ends lost 3 bases and 3 bases respectively, with 12 bases between them. The V gene's germline CDR1 is LNHDA and CDR2 SQIVND (reference sequence). Clones were read by immunoSEQ multiplex PCR, and TCRdb kept only the in-frame ones, dropping some. Of about 80,000 clones in the sample, roughly 90% were seen once. Source: peripheral blood, taken before pregnancy. The chain employs TRBV19 and TRBJ1-5; TRBD1 is a possible D gene (5 bases). This TCR came from a female donor with multiple sclerosis, enrolled in a pregnancy study. CDR3 bases: TGTGCCAGTAGTATGCAGGGTTTTGTCAATCAGCCCCAGCATTTT. The encoded protein is CASSMQGFVNQPQHF.